Below are 32 T cell receptor beta chains sequenced from a single sample in a study of cytomegalovirus exposure and HLA in healthy donors. With 60 Vbeta and 13 Jbeta primers, the PCR was carried out. Sequenced by immunoSEQ multiplex PCR; TCRdb stores in-frame clones only, minus some. The sample lists some 140,000 clones; roughly 80% were seen once. The specimen was PBMCs. The receptors were gathered from a woman in her forties in good health and CMV-seronegative.

This chain connects TRBV5-6 to TRBJ1-1; no clear D. Trimming removed 0 bases from V and 4 bases from J, with 7 bases in between. The CDR3 contains 13 residues. Per the germline V gene, CDR1 is SGHDT and CDR2 is YYEEEE. CDR3 residues: CASSLGHRTEAFF. CDR3 nucleotides: TGTGCCAGCAGCTTGGGACATCGCACTGAAGCTTTCTTT.

This clone was detected once. The chain carries TRBV28 and TRBJ2-7, with D possibly being TRBD1 (6 bases). Trimming pared 3 bases from V and 4 bases from J, leaving 13 bases between. Germline V lookup: CDR1 MDHEN, CDR2 SYDVKM. The CDR3 runs 14 residues. CDR3 DNA: TGTGCCAGCAGTTTCCCCGGGACAACTTACGAGCAGTACTTC. Translated: CASSFPGTTYEQYF.

The rearrangement joins TRBV19 to TRBJ2-3, with 7 nucleotides matching TRBD1. Trimming removed 10 bases from V and 1 base from J; junction bases left unmatched: 5. This CDR3 region has 13 residues. CDR1 is LNHDA, CDR2 SQIVND, per germline (reference sequence). The CDR3 here is CATRDRGTDTQYF. As DNA, the CDR3 is TGTGCCACCCGGGACAGAGGCACAGATACGCAGTATTTT.

The chain combines TRBV7-6 with TRBJ2-3; unclear D gene. With 0 bases removed from V and 3 bases from J, the gap between germline ends came to 7 bases. CDR3 length: 14 amino acids. Germline V gene sequence: CDR1 SGHVS, CDR2 FNYEAQ. For the CDR3, the DNA is TGTGCCAGCAGCTTAGCGATGAGGACAGATACGCAGTATTTT. Translation gives CASSLAMRTDTQYF.

The V and J genes are TRBV6-1 and TRBJ1-1, with D possibly being TRBD1 (5 bases). CDR1 is MNHNS, CDR2 SASEGT, per germline. V was cut by 10 bases and J by 6 bases, with 18 bases left in between. The CDR3 contains 13 residues. The CDR3 sequence is CATHVGGGAEAFF. In DNA form, the CDR3 reads TGTGCCACCCACGTCGGGGGTGGGGCTGAAGCTTTCTTT.

A single count supports this clone. The DNA of the CDR3 is TGTGCCAGCAATGGACTAGCGGGGGCCTCTCGGAATGAGCAGTTCTTC. Residues: CASNGLAGASRNEQFF. This chain links TRBV28 with TRBJ2-1; 13 bases align to TRBD2. The CDR3 is 16 residues long. J gave up 7 bases and V 7 bases, and 10 bases lay outside the gene matches. Germline V CDR1 and CDR2: MDHEN, SYDVKM.

This clone appeared once. The rearrangement links TRBV9 to TRBJ2-3, with a tentative D call TRBD2 (5 bases). CDR1 SGDLS and CDR2 YYNGEE come from the germline V gene. Trimming pared 3 bases from V and 1 base from J, leaving 12 bases between. This CDR3 is 15 amino acids long. CDR3 nucleotide sequence: TGTGCCAGCAGCGGGAGGAGAGACCGCACAGATACGCAGTATTTT. Amino acids: CASSGRRDRTDTQYF.

The chain uses TRBV13 and TRBJ2-7, with TRBD1 matching over 12 bases. The CDR3 is 16 amino acids. The germline CDR1 and CDR2 sequences are PRHDT and FYEKMQ (reference sequence). The V segment lost 3 bases and the J segment 5 bases; nucleotides outside the gene matches: 8. The CDR3 DNA is TGTGCCAGCAGCTTTGGGACAGGGGGCTTATTCGACGAGCAGTACTTC. Its protein is CASSFGTGGLFDEQYF.

The V gene is TRBV28, the J gene TRBJ1-2; D is undetermined. The V end lost 5 bases, the J end lost 3 bases, and 7 bases lay between the germline ends. Germline-derived CDR1 and CDR2 are MDHEN and SYDVKM. The CDR3 consists of 12 residues. In DNA, the CDR3 is TGTGCCAGCAGTGGCCGGGACTATGGCTACACCTTC. This gives the protein CASSGRDYGYTF.

The gene calls are TRBV5-1 and TRBJ2-5; D possibly corresponds to TRBD2 (5 bases). V was clipped by 6 bases and J by 5 bases, with 23 bases between them. This CDR3 comprises 16 residues. CDR1 and CDR2 (germline): SGHRS, YFSETQ. This CDR3 is CASISGPGIFSETQYF. In DNA form, the CDR3 reads TGCGCCAGCATCTCCGGCCCCGGGATCTTCAGCGAGACCCAGTACTTC.

This clone was found a few times. This rearrangement joins TRBV13 to TRBJ1-2; D is ambiguous. The CDR3 is 14 residues long. CDR1 and CDR2 (germline): PRHDT, FYEKMQ (reference sequence). The V gene lost 6 bases and the J gene lost 6 bases, with 17 bases spanning the gap. The CDR3 here is CASRGASTYDGYTF. DNA for the CDR3: TGTGCCAGCAGGGGAGCGAGCACCTACGATGGCTACACCTTC.

The rearrangement uses TRBV27 and TRBJ2-7, with D maybe TRBD1 (7 bases). V lost 2 bases and J lost 5, with 16 bases in between. This CDR3 has 15 residues. Germline-derived CDR1 and CDR2 are MNHEY and SMNVEV (reference sequence). Written as DNA, the CDR3 is TGTGCCAGCAGTTTAATACAGGGGCGGGACGACGAGCAGTACTTC. This codes for CASSLIQGRDDEQYF.

This chain joins TRBV29-1 and TRBJ1-2, with 8 bases that match TRBD1. V shed 3 bases and J 7 bases; nucleotides not matched to a gene: 4. Germline CDR1 SQVTM, CDR2 ANQGSEA. The CDR3 is 12 amino acids. This CDR3 reads CSVDSGGFGYTF. Written as DNA, the CDR3 is TGCAGCGTTGATTCAGGGGGCTTTGGCTACACCTTC.

The V call is TRBV6-1, the J call TRBJ1-5; D is uncertain. Looked up from germline, CDR1 is MNHNS and CDR2 is SASEGT. The CDR3 has 15 amino acids. Trimming left V 1 base short and J 3 bases short, with 10 bases between. DNA for the CDR3: TGTGCCAGCAGTGAAGTCGGCGGAGCCAATCAGCCCCAGCATTTT. Protein sequence: CASSEVGGANQPQHF.

The chain recombines TRBV5-4 with TRBJ2-3; D possibly corresponds to TRBD1 (6 bases). V lost 9 bases and J 6 bases, leaving 14 bases between the germline ends. The CDR3 sequence is 12 residues long. Germline V gene sequence: CDR1 SGHNT, CDR2 YYREEE (reference sequence). CDR3 region: CATTGRPDTQYF. For the CDR3, the DNA is TGTGCCACCACAGGGCGACCGGATACGCAGTATTTT.

The genes are TRBV6-5 and TRBJ1-2; 9 bases are a match to TRBD1. With V trimmed by 2 bases and J by 5 bases, 6 bases remained unmatched. CDR1 and CDR2 (germline): MNHEY, SVGAGI. The CDR3 runs to 15 residues. CDR3 sequence (DNA): TGTGCCAGCAGTTACCCCGGGACAGGGACTTATGGCTACACCTTC. It yields the protein CASSYPGTGTYGYTF.

Concerning this clone: One end of the junction is discordant with germline, which a read error may explain. The J gene is TRBJ2-2, the V gene TRBV7-7, with 10 bases identical to TRBD1. This CDR3 is built from 15 residues. Germline values: CDR1 SSHAT, CDR2 FNYEAQ (reference sequence). As DNA, the CDR3 is TGTGCTAGCAGTATCGGGACAGGGGTTACCGGGGAGCTGTTTTTT. Translating it yields CASSIGTGVTGELFF.

In its sample, this clone was seen a few times. This chain joins TRBV4-2 and TRBJ1-3; TRBD1 agrees at 7 bases. The V gene's germline CDR1 is LGHNA and CDR2 YNFKEQ. V dropped 3 bases and J dropped 2; count of bases not matched to a gene: 4. The CDR3 consists of 15 residues. The CDR3 nucleotides read TGTGCCAGCAGCCAGGTTACAGGGGCTGGAAACACCATATATTTT. This gives the protein CASSQVTGAGNTIYF.

In this sample, this clone turned up a few times. The sample carries other DNA sequences with the same CDR3. This rearrangement joins TRBV7-9 to TRBJ2-7; the D is unclear. The V gene's germline CDR1 is SEHNR and CDR2 FQNEAQ (reference sequence). Trimming shortened V by 5 bases and J by 3 bases, and 5 bases separated the two germline ends. The CDR3 runs 11 residues. The CDR3 sequence: CASSPSYEQYF. DNA of the CDR3: TGTGCCAGCAGCCCTAGCTACGAGCAGTACTTC.

The rearrangement joins TRBV5-6 to TRBJ1-1; TRBD1 is a possible D gene (5 bases). V lost 4 bases to trimming and J lost 8 bases, with 21 bases between them. The CDR3 extends over 15 amino acids. In germline, CDR1 is SGHDT, CDR2 YYEEEE. This chain's CDR3 is CASSHSPDRDSEAFF. The DNA of the CDR3 is TGTGCCAGCAGCCATTCCCCAGACAGAGACAGCGAAGCTTTCTTT.

About this clone: An end of the junction differs from the germline gene, which may be a read error. The rearrangement joins TRBV5-4 to TRBJ2-7, with D possibly TRBD2 on 5 matching bases. The CDR3 loop spans 13 amino acids. Germline CDR1 reads SGHNT; CDR2 reads YYREEE (reference sequence). CDR3 in amino acids: CASSLNPGLHLGF. DNA of the CDR3: TGTGCCAGCAGCTTAAACCCTGGACTTCACCTAGGCTTC.

This clone was detected a few times. The V gene is TRBV5-6, the J gene TRBJ1-5; TRBD1 might be the D (5 bases). The CDR3 runs to 14 residues. Trimming stripped 4 bases from V and 4 bases from J, with 12 bases between. Germline assignment: CDR1 SGHDT and CDR2 YYEEEE. The chain's CDR3 is CASSVVGVNQPQHF. CDR3 bases: TGTGCCAGCAGCGTTGTAGGGGTAAATCAGCCCCAGCATTTT.

This clone has more than one count but fewer than ten. V usage is TRBV27 and J usage is TRBJ2-5, with TRBD2 as a possible D gene (5 bases). Deletions cut 6 bases from V and 1 base from J, with 9 bases between. In germline, CDR1 is MNHEY, CDR2 SMNVEV (reference sequence). This CDR3 has 13 amino acids. The CDR3 nucleotides read TGTGCCAGCAGCCAGCGGTCCCAAGAGACCCAGTACTTC. Protein: CASSQRSQETQYF.

This chain uses TRBV6-1 with TRBJ2-5, with TRBD1 matching 8 bases. Germline loops: CDR1 MNHNS, CDR2 SASEGT. With V trimmed by 4 bases and J by 3 bases, 4 bases remained unmatched. There are 14 residues in the CDR3. Here the CDR3 reads CASSGTGGKETQYF. DNA of the CDR3: TGTGCCAGCAGTGGAACAGGGGGGAAAGAGACCCAGTACTTC.

V gene TRBV7-9 combines with J gene TRBJ1-6; D not certain. CDR1 and CDR2 from the germline V gene are SEHNR and FQNEAQ (reference sequence). Trimming left V 6 bases short and J 5 bases short, with 5 bases between. The CDR3 is 12 amino acids. Here the CDR3 DNA reads TGTGCCAGCAGTCAAAATAATTCACCCCTCCACTTT. Residues: CASSQNNSPLHF.

The genes are TRBV10-3 and TRBJ1-1; D possibly corresponds to TRBD1 (5 bases). Germline-derived CDR1 and CDR2 are ENHRY and SYGVKD. The V gene lost 4 bases and the J gene lost 3 bases, with 12 bases spanning the gap. The CDR3 is 14 amino acids. CDR3: CAISVIGQDTEAFF. The DNA of the CDR3 is TGTGCCATCAGTGTGATTGGACAAGACACTGAAGCTTTCTTT.

This clone was seen only a few times. The J gene is TRBJ1-1, the V gene TRBV7-9, with D unresolved. CDR3 length equals 11 residues. Germline V gene data show CDR1 as SEHNR and CDR2 as FQNEAQ (reference sequence). Trimming cost V 7 bases and J 7 bases, with 10 bases left between them. The CDR3 DNA is TGTGCCAGCATAGTGGGCAATGAAGCTTTCTTT. It codes for CASIVGNEAFF. Supplemented by reference TRBV7-9 and TRBJ1-1, the full variable domain reads DTGVSQNPRHKITKRGQNVTFRCDPISEHNRLYWYRQTLGQGPEFLTYFQNEAQLEKSRLLSDRFSAERPKGSFSTLEIQRTEQGDSAMYLCASIVGNEAFFGQGTRLTVV.

The V and J genes are TRBV5-1 and TRBJ2-7; D unclear. Trimming pared 0 bases from V and 0 bases from J, leaving 4 bases between. The CDR3 spans 13 residues. Germline V gene sequence: CDR1 SGHRS, CDR2 YFSETQ. The CDR3 nucleotides read TGCGCCAGCAGCTTGGACGGCTCCTACGAGCAGTACTTC. Its translation is CASSLDGSYEQYF. Full variable domain (missing parts from reference TRBV5-1 and TRBJ2-7): KAGVTQTPRYLIKTRGQQVTLSCSPISGHRSVSWYQQTPGQGLQFLFEYFSETQRNKGNFPGRFSGRQFSNSRSEMNVSTLELGDSALYLCASSLDGSYEQYFGPGTRLTVT.

The count of this clone is one. The V and J genes are TRBV2 and TRBJ1-5, with 9 bases that match TRBD1. Germline V lookup: CDR1 SNHLY, CDR2 FYNNEI. Trimming cost V 4 bases and J 15 bases; bases outside gene matches: 10. The CDR3 contains 13 residues. The CDR3 here is CASSVPSQGAPHF. The CDR3 region has the DNA TGTGCCAGCAGTGTTCCGTCACAGGGGGCGCCGCATTTT.

This clone appeared a few times. V usage is TRBV9 and J usage is TRBJ2-2; D is perhaps TRBD1 (5 bases). V was clipped by 0 bases and J by 1 base, with 10 bases between them. This CDR3 region has 16 residues. CDR1 SGDLS and CDR2 YYNGEE come from the germline V gene. The CDR3 is CASSVAVTVNTGELFF. The CDR3 region has the DNA TGTGCCAGCAGCGTAGCGGTGACAGTGAACACCGGGGAGCTGTTTTTT.

The rearrangement joins TRBV5-4 to TRBJ1-5; no reliable D call. CDR1 is SGHNT, CDR2 YYREEE, per germline (reference sequence). The germline V and J ends were trimmed by 0 bases and 5 bases, with 6 bases remaining between them. This CDR3 has 13 residues. The CDR3 is CASSLDTDQPQHF. In nucleotides, the CDR3 is TGTGCCAGCAGCTTGGACACCGATCAGCCCCAGCATTTT.

The chain links TRBV7-9 to TRBJ1-5; 7 nucleotides align to TRBD1. After removal of 6 bases from V and 1 base from J, the junction contained 3 bases not matched to a gene. Germline loops: CDR1 SEHNR, CDR2 FQNEAQ (reference sequence). The CDR3 length is 14 residues. The CDR3 reads CASSTTGSNQPQHF. CDR3 nucleotides: TGTGCCAGCAGTACGACAGGGAGCAATCAGCCCCAGCATTTT.